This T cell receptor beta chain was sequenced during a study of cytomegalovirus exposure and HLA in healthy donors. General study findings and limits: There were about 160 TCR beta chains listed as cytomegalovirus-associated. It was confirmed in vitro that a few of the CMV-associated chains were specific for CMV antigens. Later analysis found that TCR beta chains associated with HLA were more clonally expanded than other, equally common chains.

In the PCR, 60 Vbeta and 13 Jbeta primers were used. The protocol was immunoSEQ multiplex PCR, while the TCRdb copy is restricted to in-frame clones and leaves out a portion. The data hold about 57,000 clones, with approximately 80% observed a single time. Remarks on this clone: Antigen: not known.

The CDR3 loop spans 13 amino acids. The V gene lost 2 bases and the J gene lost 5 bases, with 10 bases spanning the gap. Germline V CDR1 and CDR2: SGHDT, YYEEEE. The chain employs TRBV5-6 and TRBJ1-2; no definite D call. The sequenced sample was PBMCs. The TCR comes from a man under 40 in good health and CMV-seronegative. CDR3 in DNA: TGTGCCAGCAGCTTTTCCAGGCCTTATGGCTACACCTTC. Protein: CASSFSRPYGYTF.